The 6 T cell receptor beta chains below come from one sample, sequenced in a study of human T cells and chemical hapten exposure. TCRdb independently ran MiXCR on the RACE reads; one entry per CDR3 protein. The data contain tens of thousands of distinct CDR3 sequences, 9.4% of them singletons. Stated time point: pre-sensitization, week 0. This sample's treatment: therapeutic diphenylcyclopropenone sensitization with weekly scalp DPC. Specimen: whole blood, collected in connection with sensitization to the hapten diphenylcyclopropenone (DPC). These TCRs come from a woman aged 40-49 years with alopecia areata. Some clones in this sample may be carry-over from other donors' samples.

This chain uses TRBV3-1 with TRBJ2-7; D call uncertain. The CDR3 is 15 residues long. The germline V gene encodes CDR1 LGHDT and CDR2 YNNKEL (reference sequence). V lost 2 bases and J lost 3, with 14 bases in between. The CDR3 region has the DNA TGTGCCAGCAGCCAACCAGGCCGGCACATCTACGAGCAGTACTTC. Translating gives CASSQPGRHIYEQYF.

In this sample, this clonotype turned up many times. V usage is TRBV18 and J usage is TRBJ2-7, with D perhaps matching TRBD1 (5 bases). This CDR3 contains 16 residues. CDR1 and CDR2 (germline): KGHSH, LQKENI. The V gene lost 2 bases and the J gene lost 3 bases, with 17 bases spanning the gap. CDR3 sequence reads: CASSPTTGRDIYEQYF. The CDR3 DNA reads TGTGCCAGCTCACCAACAACAGGTCGTGATATCTACGAGCAGTACTTC.

This clonotype appeared many times. V gene TRBV12-3 or TRBV12-4 combines with J gene TRBJ2-7; TRBD1 might be the D (5 bases). Trimming removed 3 bases at V and 2 bases at J, with 11 bases between. The CDR3 is 14 amino acids. The CDR3 reads CASSLVGQAYEQYF. The CDR3 DNA is TGTGCCAGCAGTTTGGTGGGGCAGGCCTACGAGCAGTACTTC.

The sample holds many counts of this clonotype. This chain links TRBV30 with TRBJ1-5; maybe TRBD1 (5 bases). Germline assignment: CDR1 GTSNPN and CDR2 SVGIG (reference sequence). Trimming removed 3 bases from V and 2 bases from J, with 8 bases in between. This CDR3 is 13 amino acids long. Here the CDR3 DNA reads TGTGCCTGGAGCAAAGGGGGCAATCAGCCCCAGCATTTT. Its protein product is CAWSKGGNQPQHF.

This clonotype was picked up many times. The V gene is TRBV2, the J gene TRBJ2-5; weak D call: TRBD2 (6 bases). The CDR3 covers 14 residues. The V gene lost 1 base and the J gene lost 5 bases, with 11 bases spanning the gap. Germline CDR1 and CDR2: SNHLY and FYNNEI. CDR3 bases: TGTGCCAGCAGTGAAGGTGGGGGGATCGAGACCCAGTACTTC. This gives the protein CASSEGGGIETQYF.

This clonotype was picked up many times. The rearrangement uses TRBV5-1 and TRBJ1-2; no reliable D call. The germline V and J ends were trimmed by 0 bases and 5 bases, with 14 bases remaining between them. The CDR3 extends over 15 amino acids. CDR1 and CDR2 from the germline V gene are SGHRS and YFSETQ. The CDR3: CASSLAWEGRYGYTF. CDR3 nucleotide sequence: TGCGCCAGCAGCTTGGCCTGGGAGGGCAGGTATGGCTACACCTTC.